The TCR beta chain under discussion was sequenced for a study of blood T cell repertoires in COVID-19. Across the study: The United States, Italy and Spain were the sources of the acute and convalescent COVID-19 samples. PBMCs, B-cell-depleted T cells, or T cells provided the cDNA or gDNA that made up the material.

In the authors' methods: Estimates of nucleated cell counts were drawn from the amplification of reference gene primers. Libraries were prepared by immunoSEQ multiplex PCR; TCRdb keeps only in-frame clonotypes and omits some of them. V and J calls and clone size are as listed in that table; D and trimming were resolved from the DNA. Of more than 85,000 clones in the sample, 70% to 85% were seen once. CDR3 length equals 15 residues. Germline CDR1 is MNHEY and CDR2 is SMNVEV (reference sequence). V was clipped by 6 bases and J by 6 bases; unmatched bases: 11. This receptor was obtained from a man between 65 and 85 years old with acute or convalescent COVID-19. The sequencing sample was made of peripheral blood. V usage is TRBV27 and J usage is TRBJ1-1, with 9 bases fitting TRBD1. CDR3 nucleotides: TGTGCCAGCAGAAGGACAGGGGATAGGATACCTGAAGCTTTCTTT. Translation: CASRRTGDRIPEAFF.